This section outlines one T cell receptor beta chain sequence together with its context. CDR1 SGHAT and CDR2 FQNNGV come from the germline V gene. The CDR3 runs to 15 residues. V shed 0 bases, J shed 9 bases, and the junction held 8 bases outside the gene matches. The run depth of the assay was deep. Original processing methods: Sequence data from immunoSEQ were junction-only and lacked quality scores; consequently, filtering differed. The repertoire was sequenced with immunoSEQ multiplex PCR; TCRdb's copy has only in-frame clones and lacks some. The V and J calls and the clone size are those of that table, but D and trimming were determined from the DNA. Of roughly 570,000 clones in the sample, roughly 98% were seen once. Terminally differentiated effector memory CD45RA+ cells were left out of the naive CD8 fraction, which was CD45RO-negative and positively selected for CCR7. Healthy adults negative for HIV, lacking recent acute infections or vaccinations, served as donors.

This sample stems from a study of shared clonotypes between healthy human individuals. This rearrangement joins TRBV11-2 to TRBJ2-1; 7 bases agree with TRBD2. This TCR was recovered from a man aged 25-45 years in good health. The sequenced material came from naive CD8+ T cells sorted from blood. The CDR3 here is CASSLEAARGSEQFF. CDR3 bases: TGTGCCAGCAGCTTAGAAGCGGCGCGCGGGAGTGAGCAGTTCTTC.